This T cell receptor (beta chain) was documented in a study of CD8+ T cells in alopecia areata (dated by TCRdb to between 2017 and 2018). About the investigation overall: The study used high-throughput TCRbeta sequencing to examine T cell clonal expansion in alopecia areata, in both the C3H/HeJ mouse model and human patients. Human TCRbeta sequencing covered scalp tissue and sorted CD4+ and CD8+ peripheral blood T cells from patchy and totalis/universalis alopecia areata patients and healthy controls. Scalp clonality was compared across normal scalp (n=4), patchy alopecia areata scalp (n=8), and alopecia totalis/universalis scalp (n=8). TCRbeta CDR3 regions were amplified by immunoSEQ multiplex PCR using 35 Vbeta forward and 13 Jbeta reverse primers. RNA came from the PAXgene miRNA kit for fixed scalp, the miRNeasy kit for PBMCs, and the RNeasy kit for mouse skin.

The CDR3 has 12 amino acids, counting the end cysteine and phenylalanine. Only CDR3 DNA remains: 36 bases, in frame from the first base. For CDR1 and CDR2, the germline V gene lists SQVTM and ANQGSEA. A distance of 11 bases separates the germline ends of V and J, which lose 1 base and 8 bases respectively. Overall study results and their limits: Shared TCR sequences between patients were less evident than in mice, which may be partly attributable to HLA diversity in the patient population. Lesional scalp, especially in alopecia totalis/universalis, showed higher clonality and more expanded CD8+ clones than normal scalp, suggesting antigenic drive. Unlike mouse skin, which is dominated by gammadelta T cells, normal human skin has resident alphabeta T cells that are also sequenced, and this complicates analysis of the scalp TCR repertoire.

Preparation of the library involved the immunoSEQ multiplex PCR assay. To provide template for TCR sequencing, every sample had RNA extracted and reverse transcribed into cDNA. First-strand cDNA was synthesized with SuperScript III using a 2:1 mix of oligo-dT and random hexamers. A synthetic immune receptor repertoire was used to measure amplification bias, and any remaining bias was corrected computationally. The study's own analysis went as follows. Raw reads were preprocessed to remove errors, and CDR3 was defined by IMGT conventions from the conserved cysteine to phenylalanine. Clonality was computed as 1 minus the Shannon entropy, with the entropy normalized by log2 of the number of productive unique TCRs. Whether scalp clones were CD4 or CD8 was inferred by matching scalp TCRbeta sequences against CD4 and CD8 repertoires sorted from blood. The clones in this table, taken by TCRdb from immuneACCESS, are in-frame only. Not every clone is retained; where verified, under half of the shortfall comes from an unresolved V gene, and the cause of the rest is unknown. V and J calls and clone size follow that table, whereas D and trimming were derived from the DNA. Recorded for this sample are 100,000 to 130,000 clones; 59% of them occurred a single time. The ten largest make up around 20% of the sample.

In its sample, this clone was seen a few times. The antigen it recognizes is unknown. No qualities accompany the bases; no much larger clone lies one base away. PBMCs were isolated by density centrifugation and stained for CD3, CD4 and CD8, after which CD4+ and CD8+ T cells were sorted on a FACSAria. Unaffected controls provided scalp biopsies and blood samples. The clonotype originates from a human donor in good health. The V and J genes are TRBV29-1 and TRBJ1-1, with no confidently assigned D gene. Sequenced input: CD8+ T cells sorted from blood. This receptor carries the CDR3 CSVEGPTPEAFF. The sequence in DNA is TGCAGCGTTGAAGGGCCTACACCCGAAGCTTTCTTT.